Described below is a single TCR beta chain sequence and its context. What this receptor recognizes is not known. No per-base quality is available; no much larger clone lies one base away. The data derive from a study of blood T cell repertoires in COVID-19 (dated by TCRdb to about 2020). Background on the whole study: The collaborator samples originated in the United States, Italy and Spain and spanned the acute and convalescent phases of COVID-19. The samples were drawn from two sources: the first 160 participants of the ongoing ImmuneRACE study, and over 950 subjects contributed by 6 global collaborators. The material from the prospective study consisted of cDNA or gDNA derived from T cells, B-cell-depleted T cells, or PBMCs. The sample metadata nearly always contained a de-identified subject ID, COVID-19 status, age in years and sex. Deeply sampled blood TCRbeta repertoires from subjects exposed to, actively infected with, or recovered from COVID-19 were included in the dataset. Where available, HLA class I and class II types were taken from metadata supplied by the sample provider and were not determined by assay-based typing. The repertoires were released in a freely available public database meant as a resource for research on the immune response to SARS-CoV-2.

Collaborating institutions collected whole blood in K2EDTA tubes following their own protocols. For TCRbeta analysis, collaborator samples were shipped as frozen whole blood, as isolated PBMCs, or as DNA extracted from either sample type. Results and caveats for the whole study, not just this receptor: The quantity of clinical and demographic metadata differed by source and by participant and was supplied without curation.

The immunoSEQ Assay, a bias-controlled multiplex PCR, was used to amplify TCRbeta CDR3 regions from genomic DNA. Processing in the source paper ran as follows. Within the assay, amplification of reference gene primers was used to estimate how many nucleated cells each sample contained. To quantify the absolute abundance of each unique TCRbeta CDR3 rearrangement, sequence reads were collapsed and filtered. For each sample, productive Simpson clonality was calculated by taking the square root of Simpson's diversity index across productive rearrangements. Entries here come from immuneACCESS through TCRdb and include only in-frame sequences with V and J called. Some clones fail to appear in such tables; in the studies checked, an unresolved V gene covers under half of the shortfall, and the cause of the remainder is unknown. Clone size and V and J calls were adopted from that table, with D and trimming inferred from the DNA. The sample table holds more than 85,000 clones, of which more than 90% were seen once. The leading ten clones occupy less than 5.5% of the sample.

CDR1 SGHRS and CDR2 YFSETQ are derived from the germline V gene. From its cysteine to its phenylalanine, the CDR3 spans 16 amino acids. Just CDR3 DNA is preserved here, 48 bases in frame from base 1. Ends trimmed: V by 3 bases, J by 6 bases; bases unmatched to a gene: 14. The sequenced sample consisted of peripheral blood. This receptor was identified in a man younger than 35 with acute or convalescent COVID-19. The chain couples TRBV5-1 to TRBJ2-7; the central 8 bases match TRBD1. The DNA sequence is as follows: TGCGCCAGCAGCTACTACCCGGGACAGGAGGATTCCGAGCAGTACTTC. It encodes CASSYYPGQEDSEQYF.